Presented here are 20 T cell receptor beta chains from one specimen sequenced in a study of blood T cell repertoires in COVID-19 (dated by TCRdb to 2020 to 2022). Receptors were amplified or captured by the immunoSEQ multiplex PCR assay. TCRdb holds this immuneACCESS table with in-frame rearrangements only. Some clones are missing; in checked studies, unresolved V genes explain under half, and the rest has no known cause. This sample holds around 300,000 clones; roughly 87% were observed only once. The leading ten clones occupy about 5.5% of the sample. The sample comprised PBMCs or T cells enriched from blood (not recorded which). These receptors originate from a woman between 40 and 55 years old who had recovered from COVID-19.

The chain uses TRBV28 and TRBJ1-6; 8 nucleotides agree with TRBD1. J was trimmed by 6 bases and V by 8 bases; bases with no gene match: 6. Germline V gene data show CDR1 as MDHEN and CDR2 as SYDVKM. The CDR3 has 14 amino acids. The CDR3 is CASQPDRGNSPLHF. CDR3 nucleotide sequence: TGTGCCAGCCAACCCGACAGGGGTAATTCACCCCTCCACTTT.

The CDR3 DNA is TGTGCCAGCTCACCATCGGGGAACCAAGAGACCCAGTACTTC. Protein: CASSPSGNQETQYF. The chain employs TRBV18 and TRBJ2-5, with D possibly matching TRBD2 (5 bases). Germline V CDR1 and CDR2: KGHSH, LQKENI. Trimming cost V 2 bases and J 0 bases, with 7 bases left between them. This CDR3 spans 14 amino acids.

The V call is TRBV4-3, the J call TRBJ2-7; possibly TRBD1 for D (6 bases). Germline loops: CDR1 LGHNA, CDR2 YSLEER. The CDR3 has 15 amino acids. The germline V and J ends were trimmed by 0 bases and 3 bases, with 12 bases remaining between them. CDR3 DNA: TGCGCCAGCAGCCAAGAGTGGGACATCCTCTACGAGCAGTACTTC. It translates to CASSQEWDILYEQYF.

This chain joins TRBV30 and TRBJ1-4; 11 bases align to TRBD1. Germline V gene data show CDR1 as GTSNPN and CDR2 as SVGIG (reference sequence). V was clipped by 3 bases and J by 7 bases; unmatched bases: 4. The CDR3 totals 14 residues. For the CDR3, the DNA is TGTGCCTGGAGAGGACAGGGGGCGACTGAAAAACTGTTTTTT. Its translation is CAWRGQGATEKLFF.

The genes are TRBV5-1 and TRBJ2-1, with a weak D call TRBD2 (6 bases). Looked up from germline, CDR1 is SGHRS and CDR2 is YFSETQ. V lost 6 bases to trimming and J lost 0 bases, with 16 bases between them. The CDR3 runs 16 residues. The CDR3 nucleotides read TGCGCCAGCAACTCCCTCGGGGGAAGCTCCTACAATGAGCAGTTCTTC. Its translation is CASNSLGGSSYNEQFF. The variable domain in full, completed from reference TRBV5-1 and TRBJ2-1, reads KAGVTQTPRYLIKTRGQQVTLSCSPISGHRSVSWYQQTPGQGLQFLFEYFSETQRNKGNFPGRFSGRQFSNSRSEMNVSTLELGDSALYLCASNSLGGSSYNEQFFGPGTRLTVL.

CDR3 DNA: TGCGCCAGCAGCTTCCGTCCCGGGACAGGGTACGAGCAGTACTTC. It specifies CASSFRPGTGYEQYF. The chain links TRBV4-3 to TRBJ2-7, with 9 nucleotides matching TRBD1. V was pared by 5 bases and J by 4 bases, with 9 bases of the junction left unmatched. From germline, CDR1 is LGHNA and CDR2 YSLEER. The CDR3 spans 15 residues.

V usage is TRBV28 and J usage is TRBJ2-2; 10 bases match TRBD2. The V gene's germline CDR1 is MDHEN and CDR2 SYDVKM. CDR3 length: 15 amino acids. V dropped 5 bases and J dropped 5; count of bases not matched to a gene: 5. Here the CDR3 DNA reads TGTGCCAGCAGTCCCAGCGGGAGGGGGACCGGGGAGCTGTTTTTT. Its translation: CASSPSGRGTGELFF. The whole variable domain, filled in from reference TRBV28 and TRBJ2-2, reads DVKVTQSSRYLVKRTGEKVFLECVQDMDHENMFWYRQDPGLGLRLIYFSYDVKMKEKGDIPEGYSVSREKKERFSLILESASTNQTSMYLCASSPSGRGTGELFFGEGSRLTVL.

This clone came up once. The genes are TRBV4-1 and TRBJ2-5, with 14 bases aligning to TRBD2. The V and J ends lost 1 base and 2 bases, in that order; junction bases with no gene match: 15. Germline V gene sequence: CDR1 MGHRA, CDR2 YSYEKL. CDR3 length equals 21 residues. The CDR3 reads CASSQAPGTSGSGGLQETQYF. In nucleotides, the CDR3 is TGCGCCAGCAGCCAAGCCCCAGGGACTAGCGGGAGCGGGGGTTTACAAGAGACCCAGTACTTC.

The chain recombines TRBV5-1 with TRBJ2-2, with D perhaps matching TRBD1 (7 bases). The germline gives CDR1 SGHRS, CDR2 YFSETQ. V lost 3 bases, J lost 4 bases, and 13 bases lay in between. The CDR3 spans 15 residues. CDR3 amino acids: CASSSFQGGTGELFF. The CDR3 bases are TGCGCCAGCAGCTCCTTTCAGGGGGGCACCGGGGAGCTGTTTTTT.

The chain has TRBV19 and TRBJ1-4, with 9 bases matching TRBD1. CDR1 is LNHDA, CDR2 SQIVND, per germline (reference sequence). The V segment lost 4 bases and the J segment 3 bases; nucleotides outside the gene matches: 3. The CDR3 has 15 amino acids. The CDR3 is CASSKGQGSNEKLFF. CDR3 coding DNA: TGTGCCAGTAGTAAAGGACAGGGGTCTAATGAAAAACTGTTTTTT. The full variable domain, rest sourced from reference TRBV19 and TRBJ1-4, is DGGITQSPKYLFRKEGQNVTLSCEQNLNHDAMYWYRQDPGQGLRLIYYSQIVNDFQKGDIAEGYSVSREKKESFPLTVTSAQKNPTAFYLCASSKGQGSNEKLFFGSGTQLSVL.

The count of this clone is one. This rearrangement joins TRBV7-2 to TRBJ1-6; weak D call: TRBD1 (6 bases). The CDR3 totals 13 residues. Deletions cut 6 bases from V and 8 bases from J, with 11 bases between. Germline lookup yields CDR1 SGHTA and CDR2 FQGNSA. This CDR3 is CASSIKGDSPLHF. As DNA, the CDR3 is TGTGCCAGCAGTATTAAGGGGGATTCACCCCTCCACTTT. Supplemented by reference TRBV7-2 and TRBJ1-6, the full variable domain reads GAGVSQSPSNKVTEKGKDVELRCDPISGHTALYWYRQSLGQGLEFLIYFQGNSAPDKSGLPSDRFSAERTGGSVSTLTIQRTQQEDSAVYLCASSIKGDSPLHFGNGTRLTVT.

A single count supports this clone. The chain has TRBV27 and TRBJ1-4; possible D gene TRBD1, 5 bases. Germline V gene sequence: CDR1 MNHEY, CDR2 SMNVEV (reference sequence). The CDR3 covers 13 residues. V was clipped by 6 bases and J by 8 bases, with 13 bases between them. Written as DNA, the CDR3 is TGTGCCAGCAGCGGGCCGGAGGGGGAAAAACTGTTTTTT. Amino acids: CASSGPEGEKLFF.

The chain joins TRBV19 to TRBJ1-2, with 7 bases identical to TRBD1. The V and J ends lost 11 bases and 4 bases, in that order; junction bases with no gene match: 10. This CDR3 has 13 residues. Germline V gives CDR1 LNHDA, CDR2 SQIVND (reference sequence). In nucleotides, the CDR3 is TGTGCCGTCGCCGGGACAGAACTCTATGGCTACACCTTC. Its translation: CAVAGTELYGYTF.

This chain links TRBV10-2 with TRBJ2-2; tentative D call: TRBD2 (5 bases). The V end was cut by 7 bases, the J end by 7 bases, with 19 bases between. Germline V gene lookup returns CDR1 WSHSY and CDR2 SAAADI. The CDR3 length is 15 residues. CDR3 DNA sequence: TGCGCCAGCAATTGTCCGGGGTGTGTGCGCGGGGAGCTGTTTTTT. This gives the protein CASNCPGCVRGELFF.

The count of this clone is one. The chain uses TRBV6-2 or TRBV6-3 and TRBJ2-7; no firm D call. Germline CDR1 reads MNHEY; CDR2 reads SVGEGT. V was clipped by 5 bases and J by 2 bases, with 4 bases between them. The CDR3 covers 11 residues. For the CDR3, the DNA is TGTGCCAGCAGTCTTCCCTACGAGCAGTACTTC. Residues: CASSLPYEQYF.

About this clone itself: At one boundary the junction diverges from the germline segment, which might be a read error. This chain joins TRBV5-1 and TRBJ1-2, with D unclear. This CDR3 has 15 residues. Germline-derived CDR1 and CDR2 are SGHRS and YFSETQ. CDR3 in amino acids: CASRLAILGDYGYTF. The CDR3 nucleotides are TGCGCCAGCAGGTTGGCGATTCTAGGAGACTATGGCTACACCTTC.

The chain uses TRBV5-6 and TRBJ1-4; D gene ambiguous. The CDR3 spans 11 residues. CDR1 is SGHDT, CDR2 YYEEEE, per germline. V gave up 2 bases and J gave up 6 bases, with 2 bases separating them. The CDR3 DNA reads TGTGCCAGCAGCTTCGATGAAAAACTGTTTTTT. Its translation is CASSFDEKLFF. Variable domain in full (rest from reference TRBV5-6 and TRBJ1-4): DAGVTQSPTHLIKTRGQQVTLRCSPKSGHDTVSWYQQALGQGPQFIFQYYEEEERQRGNFPDRFSGHQFPNYSSELNVNALLLGDSALYLCASSFDEKLFFGSGTQLSVL.

The V and J genes are TRBV5-1 and TRBJ2-1; TRBD1 agrees at 10 bases. This CDR3 contains 18 residues. V was pared by 4 bases and J by 0 bases, with 10 bases of the junction left unmatched. CDR1 and CDR2 (germline): SGHRS, YFSETQ. The CDR3 sequence: CASSAKPGTGVSYNEQFF. The CDR3 DNA reads TGCGCCAGCAGCGCCAAACCCGGGACAGGGGTCTCCTACAATGAGCAGTTCTTC.

The V gene is TRBV27, the J gene TRBJ2-7; 13 positions match TRBD2. Germline V gene lookup returns CDR1 MNHEY and CDR2 SMNVEV (reference sequence). V shed 5 bases and J 6 bases; nucleotides not matched to a gene: 16. This CDR3 is 18 amino acids long. The CDR3 region has the DNA TGTGCCAGCAGTACCGGTCCCCCTAGGACTAGCGGGAGCGTCGAGCAGTACTTC. It translates to CASSTGPPRTSGSVEQYF.

The chain recombines TRBV7-8 with TRBJ1-3; D remains ambiguous. Trimming pared 2 bases from V and 1 base from J, leaving 3 bases between. This CDR3 is 13 amino acids long. Per the germline V gene, CDR1 is SGHVS and CDR2 is FQNEAQ. CDR3 bases: TGTGCCAGCAGCTTATCTTCTGGAAACACCATATATTTT. Translation: CASSLSSGNTIYF.